These 29 T cell receptor beta chains originate from one sample sequenced in a study of T cell responses to AZD1222 COVID-19 vaccine. Sequencing used immunoSEQ multiplex PCR; TCRdb keeps in-frame clones, though not all of them. The sample has tens of thousands of clones, just over 90% seen once. The sequencing used peripheral blood, collected on day 0 of AZD1222 vaccination. These TCRs come from an adult in good health.

The chain carries TRBV27 and TRBJ2-7; no clear D gene. Trimming left V 6 bases short and J 2 bases short, with 5 bases between. This CDR3 is 11 amino acids long. In germline, CDR1 is MNHEY, CDR2 SMNVEV (reference sequence). The CDR3: CASSQAYEQYF. The DNA of the CDR3 is TGTGCCAGCAGCCAAGCCTACGAGCAGTACTTC.

This clone was observed once. This chain uses TRBV9 with TRBJ1-3; 7 bases fit TRBD1. V dropped 4 bases and J dropped 3; count of bases not matched to a gene: 7. The CDR3 runs 15 residues. The V gene's germline CDR1 is SGDLS and CDR2 YYNGEE. CDR3 nucleotides: TGTGCCAGCAGCACCCCGACAGGGAATGGAAACACCATATATTTT. It translates to CASSTPTGNGNTIYF.

This rearrangement joins TRBV3-1 (or the pseudogene TRBV3-2) to TRBJ2-7; D is possibly TRBD1 (5 bases). Between the trimmed V and J ends, which lost 1 base and 2 bases, there was a span of 9 bases. The CDR3 contains 14 residues. Looked up from germline, CDR1 is LGHDT and CDR2 is YNNKEL (reference sequence). CDR3 bases: TGTGCCAGCAGCCAAGGGCCAGGGACCTACGAGCAGTACTTC. This translates into CASSQGPGTYEQYF.

This chain links TRBV2 with TRBJ2-5; TRBD1 might be the D (5 bases). Germline values: CDR1 SNHLY, CDR2 FYNNEI. The CDR3 runs to 15 residues. Trimming pared 4 bases from V and 1 base from J, leaving 13 bases between. The CDR3 spells CASSVFDSSQETQYF. The CDR3 nucleotides read TGTGCCAGCAGTGTTTTCGACAGTTCCCAAGAGACCCAGTACTTC.

This clone has a single count. The rearrangement links TRBV19 to TRBJ1-5; D is possibly TRBD1 (6 bases). The germline V and J ends were trimmed by 10 bases and 1 base, with 14 bases remaining between them. Germline CDR1 LNHDA, CDR2 SQIVND (reference sequence). CDR3 length: 14 residues. The CDR3 sequence is CATTTGWSNQPQHF. The CDR3 DNA is TGTGCCACCACAACAGGGTGGAGCAATCAGCCCCAGCATTTT.

The chain links TRBV11-2 to TRBJ1-1, with D unresolved. CDR3 length equals 16 residues. V was trimmed by 0 bases and J by 1 base, leaving 12 bases between them. Germline V gives CDR1 SGHAT, CDR2 FQNNGV. CDR3 DNA sequence: TGTGCCAGCAGCTTAGATTATACAGTGAGGAACACTGAAGCTTTCTTT. This gives the protein CASSLDYTVRNTEAFF.

This chain uses TRBV7-2 with TRBJ1-4; 7 nucleotides align to TRBD1. The CDR3 totals 15 residues. The trim removed 4 bases at V and 7 bases at J, leaving 9 bases unmatched. Germline values: CDR1 SGHTA, CDR2 FQGNSA. CDR3 amino acids: CASSSQGGVGEKLFF. For the CDR3, the DNA is TGTGCCAGCAGCTCTCAGGGGGGTGTTGGTGAAAAACTGTTTTTT.

This sequence joins TRBV5-8 and TRBJ1-6; D ambiguous. CDR1 and CDR2 (germline): SGHTS, YDEGEE. V lost 6 bases to trimming and J lost 0 bases, with 10 bases between them. The CDR3 runs 15 residues. The CDR3 DNA is TGTGCCAGCACGCCCGGTAGCTCCTATAATTCACCCCTCCACTTT. This codes for CASTPGSSYNSPLHF.

The V call is TRBV9, the J call TRBJ2-2; 9 nucleotides agree with TRBD2. Losses at the gene ends were 4 bases for V and 5 bases for J; bases not matched to a gene: 12. The CDR3 runs to 17 residues. Germline CDR1 reads SGDLS; CDR2 reads YYNGEE. CDR3 residues: CASSRGPTSGATGELFF. In nucleotides, the CDR3 is TGTGCCAGCAGCCGAGGGCCGACTAGCGGAGCTACCGGGGAGCTGTTTTTT.

The rearrangement uses TRBV4-1 and TRBJ1-3; no clear D. V was trimmed by 0 bases and J by 2 bases, leaving 17 bases between them. CDR1 and CDR2 (germline): MGHRA, YSYEKL. This CDR3 region has 18 residues. As DNA, the CDR3 is TGCGCCAGCAGCCAAGAGTTCAACCGGGATCGAACTGGAAACACCATATATTTT. As protein: CASSQEFNRDRTGNTIYF.

V usage is TRBV5-8 and J usage is TRBJ1-2, with D possibly being TRBD1 (6 bases). Germline V gene sequence: CDR1 SGHTS, CDR2 YDEGEE. The CDR3 is 15 amino acids. V gave up 5 bases and J gave up 1 base, with 15 bases separating them. The CDR3 reads CASRTRTANNYGYTF. CDR3 DNA sequence: TGTGCCAGCAGAACTCGGACAGCAAATAACTATGGCTACACCTTC. The complete variable domain, with remaining parts taken from reference TRBV5-8 and TRBJ1-2, reads EAGVTQSPTHLIKTRGQQATLRCSPISGHTSVYWYQQALGLGLQFLLWYDEGEERNRGNFPPRFSGRQFPNYSSELNVNALELEDSALYLCASRTRTANNYGYTFGSGTRLTVV.

The genes are TRBV18 and TRBJ2-7, with D possibly matching TRBD1 (6 bases). This CDR3 is 17 amino acids long. The V end was cut by 3 bases, the J end by 1 base, with 19 bases between. Germline V gives CDR1 KGHSH, CDR2 LQKENI. CDR3 nucleotides: TGTGCCAGCTCACCTTCACCGGGACAATCGAGGTCCTACGAGCAGTACTTC. Translating it yields CASSPSPGQSRSYEQYF.

This chain connects TRBV7-3 to TRBJ1-2; D gene uncertain. The V and J ends lost 4 bases and 4 bases respectively, with 13 bases between them. The CDR3 runs 14 residues. Germline CDR1 SGHTA, CDR2 FQGTGA. The CDR3 DNA reads as TGTGCCAGCAGCTCCCGCGGGGAGACCTATGGCTACACCTTC. This encodes CASSSRGETYGYTF. Filled out from reference TRBV7-3 and TRBJ1-2, the complete variable domain reads GAGVSQTPSNKVTEKGKYVELRCDPISGHTALYWYRQSLGQGPEFLIYFQGTGAADDSGLPNDRFFAVRPEGSVSTLKIQRTERGDSAVYLCASSSRGETYGYTFGSGTRLTVV.

This clone is a singleton in its sample. The chain is built from TRBV5-1 and TRBJ1-2; TRBD1 matches at 8 bases. Germline V gene sequence: CDR1 SGHRS, CDR2 YFSETQ. CDR3 length: 14 amino acids. V lost 4 bases and J lost 6; bases outside the gene matches: 8. In DNA, the CDR3 is TGCGCCAGCAGCGGCCAGGGGGCGGGAAATGGCTACACCTTC. Translation gives CASSGQGAGNGYTF.

The chain joins TRBV18 to TRBJ1-5; D might be TRBD1 (6 bases). CDR3 length: 15 amino acids. Germline V gives CDR1 KGHSH, CDR2 LQKENI. V lost 3 bases and J 0 bases, leaving 9 bases between the germline ends. Here the CDR3 DNA reads TGTGCCAGCTCACCTCAGGGGAATAGCAATCAGCCCCAGCATTTT. It yields the protein CASSPQGNSNQPQHF.

The DNA for the CDR3 is TGTGCCAGCTCACCTGGGCAGAACATCGGAAACACCATATATTTT. This gives the protein CASSPGQNIGNTIYF. V usage is TRBV18 and J usage is TRBJ1-3; D call uncertain. Germline lookup yields CDR1 KGHSH and CDR2 LQKENI. Trimming stripped 3 bases from V and 4 bases from J, with 13 bases between. This CDR3 comprises 15 residues.

V usage is TRBV9 and J usage is TRBJ1-5; tentatively, D is TRBD1 (5 bases). This CDR3 region has 17 residues. Germline CDR1 reads SGDLS; CDR2 reads YYNGEE. With 3 bases removed from V and 2 bases from J, the gap between germline ends came to 18 bases. The CDR3 protein is CASSDHDRPGGNQPQHF. The DNA of the CDR3 is TGTGCCAGCAGCGATCACGACAGACCTGGGGGCAATCAGCCCCAGCATTTT.

The chain carries TRBV7-2 and TRBJ1-3; D is ambiguous. The CDR3 contains 14 residues. Trimming left V 1 base short and J 1 base short, with 5 bases between. Germline assignment: CDR1 SGHTA and CDR2 FQGNSA. This CDR3 reads CASSLGVSGNTIYF. CDR3 bases: TGTGCCAGCAGCTTAGGGGTATCTGGAAACACCATATATTTT. Together with reference TRBV7-2 and TRBJ1-3, the CDR3 gives the full variable domain: GAGVSQSPSNKVTEKGKDVELRCDPISGHTALYWYRQSLGQGLEFLIYFQGNSAPDKSGLPSDRFSAERTGGSVSTLTIQRTQQEDSAVYLCASSLGVSGNTIYFGEGSWLTVV.

The rearrangement uses TRBV30 and TRBJ1-1; D not resolved. Germline-derived CDR1 and CDR2 are GTSNPN and SVGIG (reference sequence). V shed 4 bases and J shed 0 bases, with 9 bases lying between them. This CDR3 contains 13 residues. CDR3 in DNA: TGTGCCTGGATCGACAATTTGAACACTGAAGCTTTCTTT. Encoded protein: CAWIDNLNTEAFF.

The chain joins TRBV5-1 to TRBJ2-7; TRBD1 is a possible D gene (6 bases). Trimming left V 3 bases short and J 0 bases short, with 10 bases between. CDR1 SGHRS and CDR2 YFSETQ come from the germline V gene. The CDR3 runs to 14 residues. The chain's CDR3 is CASSSGQPSYEQYF. The CDR3 DNA reads as TGCGCCAGCAGCTCCGGACAGCCCTCCTACGAGCAGTACTTC.

V gene TRBV28 combines with J gene TRBJ1-1; 11 bases align to TRBD1. Germline assignment: CDR1 MDHEN and CDR2 SYDVKM. The CDR3 runs 14 residues. J lost 11 bases, V lost 3 bases, and 8 bases had no gene match. Written as DNA, the CDR3 is TGTGCCAGCAGTTTTTTAGGACAGGGGGCCCAGGCTTTCTTT. Translated, it gives CASSFLGQGAQAFF.

J is TRBJ1-2 and V is TRBV3-1 (or the pseudogene TRBV3-2); no firm D call. Germline V gene data show CDR1 as LGHDT and CDR2 as YNNKEL (reference sequence). The V end lost 0 bases, the J end lost 5 bases, and 13 bases lay between the germline ends. CDR3 length equals 15 residues. CDR3 nucleotides: TGTGCCAGCAGCCAAGATCCAGGATCTCCTTATGGCTACACCTTC. Protein product: CASSQDPGSPYGYTF.

The chain recombines TRBV4-1 with TRBJ2-7, with a tentative D call TRBD2 (5 bases). The CDR3 is 16 residues long. V lost 0 bases, J lost 0 bases, and 12 bases lay in between. Looked up from germline, CDR1 is MGHRA and CDR2 is YSYEKL. CDR3 nucleotides: TGCGCCAGCAGCCAAGAGTCCTGGCGGGCCTCCTACGAGCAGTACTTC. It translates to CASSQESWRASYEQYF.

A single count supports this clone. The rearrangement links TRBV5-1 to TRBJ1-2, with 7 bases lining up with TRBD1. This CDR3 is 13 amino acids long. CDR1 SGHRS and CDR2 YFSETQ come from the germline V gene. J lost 3 bases, V lost 4 bases, and 3 bases had no gene match. The CDR3, as DNA: TGCGCCAGCAGCCCTACAGGGGACTATGGCTACACCTTC. Protein product: CASSPTGDYGYTF.

This clone has just a few counts. The V and J genes are TRBV11-2 and TRBJ2-7; 9 bases align to TRBD1. With V trimmed by 5 bases and J by 6 bases, 8 bases remained unmatched. This CDR3 contains 14 residues. CDR1 and CDR2 (germline): SGHAT, FQNNGV. CDR3 region: CASSGTGTGFEQYF. CDR3 nucleotide sequence: TGTGCCAGCAGCGGCACCGGGACAGGGTTCGAGCAGTACTTC.

The gene calls are TRBV7-2 and TRBJ1-2, with D hard to call. V was shortened by 0 bases and J by 12 bases, with 11 bases between the two germline ends. Germline V CDR1 and CDR2: SGHTA, FQGNSA. This CDR3 comprises 12 residues. CDR3 amino acids: CASSLANGLHTF. DNA for the CDR3: TGTGCCAGCAGCTTAGCGAATGGGTTACACACCTTC.

The chain combines TRBV15 with TRBJ1-6; a possible D gene is TRBD1 (6 bases). Germline V lookup: CDR1 LNHNV, CDR2 YYDKDF (reference sequence). The CDR3 consists of 14 residues. Trimming took 1 base from V and 8 from J, leaving 9 bases between them. Here the CDR3 reads CATSRVYRDSPLHF. The CDR3, as DNA: TGTGCCACCAGCAGAGTATACAGGGATTCACCCCTCCACTTT. The full variable domain, in which reference TRBV15 and TRBJ1-6 provide the parts outside the CDR3, is DAMVIQNPRYQVTQFGKPVTLSCSQTLNHNVMYWYQQKSSQAPKLLFHYYDKDFNNEADTPDNFQSRRPNTSFCFLDIRSPGLGDTAMYLCATSRVYRDSPLHFGNGTRLTVT.

This rearrangement joins TRBV27 to TRBJ1-2; D perhaps matches TRBD1 (5 bases). The CDR3 has 14 residues. Per germline, CDR1 MNHEY and CDR2 SMNVEV (reference sequence). Trimming stripped 4 bases from V and 4 bases from J, with 13 bases between. The CDR3 DNA reads TGTGCCAGCAGTTCGGGGCCCCGGGCCTATGGCTACACCTTC. Residues: CASSSGPRAYGYTF.

V is TRBV28 and J is TRBJ2-7; 7 bases fit TRBD1. CDR1 is MDHEN, CDR2 SYDVKM, per germline. Germline trimming cut 3 bases from V and 2 bases from J; bases unmatched to any gene: 1. This CDR3 comprises 13 residues. The CDR3 nucleotides are TGTGCCAGCAGTTTGGGGACAGCCTACGAGCAGTACTTC. The encoded protein is CASSLGTAYEQYF.